This T cell receptor beta chain was sequenced during a study of human T cells and chemical hapten exposure. Points from the study as a whole: DPC sensitization did not alter TCRs above 1 in 1000 frequency.

There are many counts of this clonotype. Its matching antigen is unknown. CDR1 SNHLY and CDR2 FYNNEI come from the germline V gene. V lost 7 bases, J lost 0 bases, and 3 bases lay in between. This CDR3 has 11 residues. Time point specified: pre-sensitization, week 0. Treatment given: therapeutic diphenylcyclopropenone sensitization with weekly scalp DPC. Via MiXCR, TCRdb re-called the RACE reads, giving one row per CDR3 protein. The sample yields roughly 120,000 distinct CDR3 sequences, roughly 14% seen once. The sample consisted of whole blood, taken in connection with sensitization to the hapten diphenylcyclopropenone (DPC). This TCR derives from a woman aged 18-29 years with alopecia areata. Some clones in this sample may be carry-over from other donors' samples. J is TRBJ1-1 and V is TRBV2; D not resolved. The CDR3 loop reads CASTVNTEAFF. CDR3 DNA sequence: TGTGCCAGCACAGTGAACACTGAAGCTTTCTTT.